Below, one T cell receptor (beta chain) is given with its context. Measured with immunoSEQ multiplex PCR; TCRdb has only the in-frame clones, and not every one. The table lists roughly 18,000 clones, approximately 85% of them singletons. This CDR3 is 16 amino acids long. Unmatched junction bases numbered 6, after V lost 3 bases and J lost 5 bases. The V gene's germline CDR1 is MDHEN and CDR2 SYDVKM. The entry originates in a study of OX40 agonist ivuxolimab in advanced cancers. V is TRBV28 and J is TRBJ1-5; 11 nucleotides line up with TRBD1. The receptor comes from an adult with an advanced solid tumor such as melanoma, head and neck, liver or kidney cancer. Here the sequenced sample was CD4+ or CD8+ T cells sorted from blood, taken in a trial of the OX40 agonist ivuxolimab. CDR3 region: CASSFRTGGTYQPQHF. In DNA, the CDR3 is TGTGCCAGCAGTTTCCGGACAGGGGGCACATATCAGCCCCAGCATTTT.